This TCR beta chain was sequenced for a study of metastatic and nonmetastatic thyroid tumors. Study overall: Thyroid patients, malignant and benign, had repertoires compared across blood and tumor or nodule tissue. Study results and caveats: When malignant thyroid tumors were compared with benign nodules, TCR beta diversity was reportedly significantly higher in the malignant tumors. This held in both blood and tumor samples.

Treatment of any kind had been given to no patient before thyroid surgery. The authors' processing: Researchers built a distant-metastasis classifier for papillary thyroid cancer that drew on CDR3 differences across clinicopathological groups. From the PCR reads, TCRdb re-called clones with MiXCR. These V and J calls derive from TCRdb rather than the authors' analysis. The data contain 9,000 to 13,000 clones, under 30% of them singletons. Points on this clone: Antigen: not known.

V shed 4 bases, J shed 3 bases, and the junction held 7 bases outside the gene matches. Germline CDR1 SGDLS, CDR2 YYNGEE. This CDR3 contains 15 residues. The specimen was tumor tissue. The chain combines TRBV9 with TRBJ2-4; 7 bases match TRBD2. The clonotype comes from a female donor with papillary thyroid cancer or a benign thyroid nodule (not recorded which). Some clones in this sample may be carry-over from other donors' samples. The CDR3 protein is CASSTSGNHKNIQYF. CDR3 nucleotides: TGTGCCAGCAGCACAAGCGGGAACCACAAAAACATTCAGTACTTC.